Below are 14 T cell receptor beta chains sequenced from a single sample in a study of shared clonotypes between healthy human individuals. Assay used: immunoSEQ multiplex PCR; TCRdb lists only in-frame clones, some missing. The top ten clones hold about 1.5% of a sample with roughly 1,100,000 clones, about 75% of them seen once. Specimen: memory CD4+ T cells sorted from blood. The subset here: CD45RA-negative fraction. These TCRs come from a man aged 18 to 29 in good health.

A remark on this clone: The sample has other DNA sequences that encode this CDR3 too. The V gene is TRBV18, the J gene TRBJ1-4; D possibly corresponds to TRBD1 (6 bases). V shed 3 bases and J shed 2 bases, with 10 bases lying between them. The CDR3 spans 15 residues. CDR1 KGHSH and CDR2 LQKENI come from the germline V gene. The chain's CDR3 is CASSPTGATNEKLFF. In DNA form, the CDR3 reads TGTGCCAGCTCACCTACGGGGGCGACTAATGAAAAACTGTTTTTT.

V is TRBV4-1 and J is TRBJ2-3; a weak D match, TRBD2 (6 bases). The CDR3 loop spans 17 amino acids. Trimming removed 1 base at V and 1 base at J, with 15 bases between. Germline lookup yields CDR1 MGHRA and CDR2 YSYEKL. The CDR3 sequence is CASSQGWGGTGTDTQYF. CDR3 sequence (DNA): TGCGCCAGCAGCCAAGGGTGGGGCGGGACTGGCACAGATACGCAGTATTTT.

In its sample, this clone was seen a few times. The chain links TRBV19 to TRBJ1-1; D gene uncertain. Deletions cut 3 bases from V and 11 bases from J, with 13 bases between. In germline, CDR1 is LNHDA, CDR2 SQIVND (reference sequence). This CDR3 contains 12 residues. CDR3 nucleotides: TGTGCCAGTAGTATTCCCGGCGGCCAGGCTTTCTTT. This encodes CASSIPGGQAFF.

This rearrangement joins TRBV6-1 to TRBJ2-5, with D perhaps matching TRBD1 (6 bases). This CDR3 is built from 12 residues. The V end was cut by 6 bases, the J end by 7 bases, with 12 bases between. The V gene's germline CDR1 is MNHNS and CDR2 SASEGT. The CDR3 spells CASRGAVGTQYF. CDR3 DNA: TGTGCCAGCAGGGGGGCGGTGGGGACCCAGTACTTC.

This clone appeared once. The J gene is TRBJ1-1, the V gene TRBV6-6; D unresolved. This CDR3 comprises 12 residues. The ends were cut back, 8 bases at V and 10 bases at J, with 17 bases in the middle. Germline CDR1 and CDR2: MNHNY and SVGAGI (reference sequence). The CDR3 spells CASVDPEFPAFF. CDR3 nucleotides: TGTGCCAGCGTAGACCCAGAATTCCCAGCTTTCTTT.

The CDR3 nucleotides are TGTGCCATCAGTGACAGCCTCTATGGCTACACCTTC. This encodes CAISDSLYGYTF. The chain joins TRBV10-3 to TRBJ1-2; no clear D. With 3 bases removed from V and 4 bases from J, the gap between germline ends came to 6 bases. The germline V gene has CDR1 ENHRY and CDR2 SYGVKD. This CDR3 region has 12 residues.

The chain joins TRBV5-1 to TRBJ2-5; 10 bases align to TRBD1. The CDR3 extends over 14 amino acids. V lost 4 bases to trimming and J lost 4 bases; unmatched junction nucleotides: 4. Germline loops: CDR1 SGHRS, CDR2 YFSETQ. The CDR3: CASSRQGAVETQYF. In nucleotides, the CDR3 is TGCGCCAGCAGCCGACAGGGGGCCGTAGAGACCCAGTACTTC.

The chain couples TRBV7-2 to TRBJ2-2, with TRBD2 identical over 8 bases. Losses at the gene ends were 1 base for V and 7 bases for J; bases not matched to a gene: 8. Germline-derived CDR1 and CDR2 are SGHTA and FQGNSA. The CDR3 is made up of 16 amino acids. The CDR3 spells CASSLGPAGVGGELFF. The CDR3 nucleotides are TGTGCCAGCAGCTTAGGGCCAGCGGGAGTGGGCGGGGAGCTGTTTTTT.

The chain recombines TRBV7-2 with TRBJ1-2, with no clear D. The germline V gene has CDR1 SGHTA and CDR2 FQGNSA. The CDR3 totals 14 residues. V was trimmed by 5 bases and J by 4 bases, leaving 14 bases between them. CDR3 amino acids: CASSGQIEGYGYTF. The DNA of the CDR3 is TGTGCCAGCAGCGGGCAGATCGAGGGCTATGGCTACACCTTC.

DNA of the CDR3: TGTGCCGGAGGGACTAGCGGGATTTCCGGGGAGCTGTTTTTT. Its protein is CAGGTSGISGELFF. The rearrangement uses TRBV18 and TRBJ2-2, with 13 nucleotides matching TRBD2. The junction had 6 bases not matched to a gene; V was cut back by 11 bases and J by 6 bases. The CDR3 loop spans 14 amino acids. In germline, CDR1 is KGHSH, CDR2 LQKENI.

The rearrangement links TRBV5-4 to TRBJ2-5; TRBD1 or TRBD2 may be the D gene (6 bases each). V dropped 1 base and J dropped 1 base, with 8 bases sitting between them. Germline V CDR1 and CDR2: SGHNT, YYREEE (reference sequence). This CDR3 spans 14 amino acids. CDR3 in DNA: TGTGCCAGCAGCTTGAGGGGGGCCCAAGAGACCCAGTACTTC. It yields the protein CASSLRGAQETQYF.

The rearrangement uses TRBV6-5 and TRBJ1-4; no definite D call. Germline values: CDR1 MNHEY, CDR2 SVGAGI. Trimming stripped 0 bases from V and 0 bases from J, with 5 bases between. The CDR3 consists of 15 residues. Here the CDR3 DNA reads TGTGCCAGCAGTTACTCCAGGCCAACTAATGAAAAACTGTTTTTT. Translation gives CASSYSRPTNEKLFF.

This clone appeared a single time. The gene calls are TRBV7-6 and TRBJ2-1, with 7 bases fitting TRBD2. The CDR3 covers 17 residues. The J segment lost 8 bases and the V segment lost 1 base, leaving 14 bases of the junction unmatched. Germline V lookup: CDR1 SGHVS, CDR2 FNYEAQ. This chain's CDR3 is CASSLDRAGAFWDEQFF. The CDR3 DNA follows: TGTGCCAGCAGCTTAGACCGGGCGGGAGCTTTTTGGGATGAGCAGTTCTTC.

This clone appeared a single time. The rearrangement links TRBV28 to TRBJ2-5; 9 bases align to TRBD2. Germline V CDR1 and CDR2: MDHEN, SYDVKM. This CDR3 contains 15 residues. V shed 3 bases, J shed 2 bases, and the junction held 4 bases outside the gene matches. The CDR3 here is CASSFAGGAQETQYF. The CDR3 nucleotides read TGTGCCAGCAGTTTCGCGGGGGGGGCTCAAGAGACCCAGTACTTC. The entire variable domain, with the rest obtained from reference TRBV28 and TRBJ2-5, is as follows: DVKVTQSSRYLVKRTGEKVFLECVQDMDHENMFWYRQDPGLGLRLIYFSYDVKMKEKGDIPEGYSVSREKKERFSLILESASTNQTSMYLCASSFAGGAQETQYFGPGTRLLVL.